Below, 21 T cell receptor beta chains from the same sample are listed, as sequenced in a study of cytomegalovirus exposure and HLA in healthy donors. This PCR relied on a set of 60 Vbeta primers and 13 Jbeta primers. Assay used: immunoSEQ multiplex PCR; TCRdb lists only in-frame clones, some missing. This table holds about 220,000 clones, roughly 84% found once. Sequencing was carried out using PBMCs. All receptors come from a boy between 2 and 15 years old in good health and CMV-seronegative.

The chain recombines TRBV19 with TRBJ2-7; 7 nucleotides match TRBD1. The CDR3 covers 16 residues. V shed 8 bases, J shed 2 bases, and the junction held 15 bases outside the gene matches. CDR1 and CDR2 from the germline V gene are LNHDA and SQIVND (reference sequence). Here the CDR3 DNA reads TGTGCCAGTGGGGACAGCGAACCACTGAACACCTACGAGCAGTACTTC. It specifies CASGDSEPLNTYEQYF.

The chain couples TRBV11-2 to TRBJ2-7; maybe TRBD2 (5 bases). The V gene's germline CDR1 is SGHAT and CDR2 FQNNGV. CDR3 length: 13 amino acids. V shed 1 base and J shed 1 base, with 5 bases lying between them. CDR3 sequence: CASSLGRSYEQYF. For the CDR3, the DNA is TGTGCCAGCAGCTTAGGGAGGTCCTACGAGCAGTACTTC.

The chain couples TRBV7-6 to TRBJ2-1; tentative D call: TRBD1 (6 bases). V lost 5 bases and J 6 bases, leaving 11 bases between the germline ends. The germline V gene encodes CDR1 SGHVS and CDR2 FNYEAQ. CDR3 size: 13 residues. Here the CDR3 DNA reads TGTGCCAGCAGCCAAGGGGGTGCCAATGAGCAGTTCTTC. This translates into CASSQGGANEQFF.

The chain joins TRBV7-9 to TRBJ2-7, with D perhaps TRBD2 (7 bases). The CDR3 loop spans 14 amino acids. V gave up 7 bases and J gave up 3 bases, with 16 bases separating them. Per germline, CDR1 SEHNR and CDR2 FQNEAQ (reference sequence). CDR3 sequence (DNA): TGTGCCAGCACCTCTGCGGGGGCCCTCTACGAGCAGTACTTC. Amino acid sequence: CASTSAGALYEQYF.

The chain combines TRBV2 with TRBJ1-2; 7 bases fit TRBD1. The CDR3 loop spans 14 amino acids. V gave up 6 bases and J gave up 6 bases; unmatched junction bases: 10. Germline V lookup: CDR1 SNHLY, CDR2 FYNNEI. The CDR3 bases are TGTGCCAGCAGGACCGGGACAGTGTTAAATGGCTACACCTTC. As protein: CASRTGTVLNGYTF.

V gene TRBV2 combines with J gene TRBJ1-2; 9 bases agree with TRBD1. Germline V lookup: CDR1 SNHLY, CDR2 FYNNEI. V lost 6 bases, J lost 8 bases, and 10 bases stayed unmatched. The length of the CDR3 is 14 residues. In DNA form, the CDR3 reads TGTGCCAGCAGCAATTACGGGACAGGGCAGGGCTACACCTTC. It yields the protein CASSNYGTGQGYTF.

In DNA, the CDR3 is TGTGCCAGCAAGGACAGAAACGAGCAGTACTTC. Translated, it gives CASKDRNEQYF. The chain carries TRBV6-5 and TRBJ2-7, with TRBD1 as a possible D gene (6 bases). Germline lookup yields CDR1 MNHEY and CDR2 SVGAGI. The CDR3 is 11 residues long. V lost 7 bases to trimming and J lost 5 bases, with 9 bases between them.

The V gene is TRBV5-5, the J gene TRBJ1-5; TRBD1 matches at 10 bases. Germline V gene lookup returns CDR1 SGHKS and CDR2 YYEKEE (reference sequence). The CDR3 length is 15 residues. The V and J ends lost 1 base and 5 bases, in that order; junction bases with no gene match: 3. The CDR3 protein is CASSLWGTGDQPQHF. CDR3 DNA sequence: TGTGCCAGCAGCTTGTGGGGGACAGGGGATCAGCCCCAGCATTTT.

The CDR3 DNA sequence: TGTGCCAGCAGCCACGGTTCACCGGAGACCCAGTACTTC. Translation: CASSHGSPETQYF. The rearrangement links TRBV5-6 to TRBJ2-5; D not resolved. Germline loops: CDR1 SGHDT, CDR2 YYEEEE. Trimming stripped 4 bases from V and 5 bases from J, with 12 bases between. The CDR3 length is 13 residues.

This clone was seen a handful of times. This rearrangement joins TRBV12-5 to TRBJ1-6, with D possibly matching TRBD1 (6 bases). CDR1 is LGHNT, CDR2 FRNRAP, per germline. Trimming cost V 3 bases and J 8 bases, with 14 bases left between them. CDR3 length equals 15 residues. The CDR3 loop reads CASGLNMPGDSPLHF. The CDR3 DNA reads TGTGCTAGTGGTTTAAACATGCCAGGGGATTCACCCCTCCACTTT.

V is TRBV19 and J is TRBJ2-1, with 11 nucleotides matching TRBD2. Unmatched junction bases numbered 11, after V lost 1 base and J lost 12 bases. Looked up from germline, CDR1 is LNHDA and CDR2 is SQIVND (reference sequence). CDR3 length: 16 residues. The CDR3 sequence is CASSIAGTSGGTGQFF. CDR3 DNA: TGTGCCAGTAGTATAGCAGGGACTAGCGGAGGTACGGGGCAGTTCTTC. Combining the CDR3 with reference TRBV19 and TRBJ2-1 gives the whole variable domain DGGITQSPKYLFRKEGQNVTLSCEQNLNHDAMYWYRQDPGQGLRLIYYSQIVNDFQKGDIAEGYSVSREKKESFPLTVTSAQKNPTAFYLCASSIAGTSGGTGQFFGPGTRLTVL.

As regards this clone: The same CDR3 is also encoded by other DNA sequences in this sample. The chain links TRBV2 to TRBJ2-3; tentative D call: TRBD1 (6 bases). Trimming stripped 6 bases from V and 0 bases from J, with 13 bases between. The CDR3 sequence is 15 residues long. Per germline, CDR1 SNHLY and CDR2 FYNNEI. This chain's CDR3 is CASRVQGSSTDTQYF. CDR3 sequence (DNA): TGTGCCAGCAGGGTACAGGGATCTAGCACAGATACGCAGTATTTT. Together with reference TRBV2 and TRBJ2-3, the CDR3 gives the full variable domain: EPEVTQTPSHQVTQMGQEVILRCVPISNHLYFYWYRQILGQKVEFLVSFYNNEISEKSEIFDDQFSVERPDGSNFTLKIRSTKLEDSAMYFCASRVQGSSTDTQYFGPGTRLTVL.

This sequence joins TRBV2 and TRBJ2-7; TRBD1 is a possible D gene (6 bases). CDR3 size: 14 residues. Germline lookup yields CDR1 SNHLY and CDR2 FYNNEI. V lost 7 bases and J 6 bases, leaving 19 bases between the germline ends. The CDR3 nucleotides are TGTGCCAGCATGTCAGGGGACCCCGTAAGCGAGCAGTACTTC. As protein: CASMSGDPVSEQYF.

The chain employs TRBV29-1 and TRBJ1-2, with D uncertain. V was trimmed by 2 bases and J by 4 bases, leaving 11 bases between them. The CDR3 has 13 residues. Germline V CDR1 and CDR2: SQVTM, ANQGSEA. CDR3 DNA sequence: TGCAGCGTTGAATCGGGGAGGGTCTATGGCTACACCTTC. Its protein is CSVESGRVYGYTF.

The chain is built from TRBV16 and TRBJ2-1, with a weak D call TRBD2 (6 bases). This CDR3 has 14 residues. Germline lookup yields CDR1 KGHSY and CDR2 FQNENV. The V end lost 1 base, the J end lost 5 bases, and 9 bases lay between the germline ends. CDR3 nucleotide sequence: TGTGCCAGCAGCCAATTCACGGGGGACAATGAGCAGTTCTTC. Encoded protein: CASSQFTGDNEQFF.

This rearrangement joins TRBV11-2 to TRBJ2-2; D remains unclear. Germline V gene lookup returns CDR1 SGHAT and CDR2 FQNNGV. CDR3 length: 14 amino acids. The V and J ends lost 7 bases and 6 bases respectively, with 15 bases between them. CDR3 DNA sequence: TGTGCCAGCATCTCTCCCAATCGGTCCGGGGAGCTGTTTTTT. Its translation: CASISPNRSGELFF.

V usage is TRBV30 and J usage is TRBJ2-3; 8 bases map to TRBD2. The CDR3 extends over 15 amino acids. Trimming took 2 bases from V and 4 from J; bases not matched to a gene: 8. Germline assignment: CDR1 GTSNPN and CDR2 SVGIG (reference sequence). The CDR3 loop is CAWSPSGLAPDTQYF. As DNA, the CDR3 is TGTGCCTGGAGTCCCTCCGGACTAGCCCCAGATACGCAGTATTTT.

Note on this clone: The junction departs from the called germline gene at one end, perhaps through a read error. Other nucleotide sequences in the sample specify the same CDR3. The chain uses TRBV13 and TRBJ1-4; D is unclear. CDR1 and CDR2 (germline): PRHDT, FYEKMQ (reference sequence). There are 15 residues in the CDR3. For the CDR3, the DNA is TGTGCCAGCAGCTTAGTGGAGGGTTCTAATGAGAAACTGTTTTTT. This sequence encodes CASSLVEGSNEKLFF.

The J gene is TRBJ2-7, the V gene TRBV5-4; 7 bases align to TRBD2. The V and J ends lost 4 bases and 5 bases, in that order; junction bases with no gene match: 9. This CDR3 spans 14 amino acids. Germline CDR1 is SGHNT and CDR2 is YYREEE (reference sequence). This chain's CDR3 is CASSGTNPYDEQYF. The CDR3 DNA reads as TGTGCCAGCAGCGGGACTAACCCCTATGACGAGCAGTACTTC.

This clone was seen only once. The chain couples TRBV5-6 to TRBJ2-1; TRBD2 matches at 8 bases. CDR1 is SGHDT, CDR2 YYEEEE, per germline. The CDR3 has 15 residues. The V and J ends lost 1 base and 8 bases, in that order; junction bases with no gene match: 8. The CDR3 reads CASSLLGLAGYEQFF. CDR3 DNA: TGTGCCAGCAGCTTGTTAGGGCTAGCGGGTTATGAGCAGTTCTTC.

This clone appeared once. J is TRBJ2-2 and V is TRBV25-1, with a tentative D call TRBD2 (6 bases). Looked up from germline, CDR1 is MGHDK and CDR2 is SYGVNS. With 8 bases removed from V and 0 bases from J, the gap between germline ends came to 13 bases. This CDR3 has 15 amino acids. CDR3 coding DNA: TGTGCCAGCGGGGTTAGCGGACCGAACACCGGGGAGCTGTTTTTT. Its protein product is CASGVSGPNTGELFF.